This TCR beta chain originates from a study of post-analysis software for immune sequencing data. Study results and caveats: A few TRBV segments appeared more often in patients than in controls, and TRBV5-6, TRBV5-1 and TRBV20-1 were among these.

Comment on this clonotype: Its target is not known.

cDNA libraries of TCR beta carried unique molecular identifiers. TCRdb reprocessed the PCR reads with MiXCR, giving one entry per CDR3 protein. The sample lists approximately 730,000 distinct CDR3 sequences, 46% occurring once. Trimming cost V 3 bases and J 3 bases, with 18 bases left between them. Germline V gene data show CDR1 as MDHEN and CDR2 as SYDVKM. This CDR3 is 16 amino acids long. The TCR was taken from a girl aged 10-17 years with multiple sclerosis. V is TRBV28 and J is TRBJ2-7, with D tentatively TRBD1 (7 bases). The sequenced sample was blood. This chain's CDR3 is CASSFYTRGANYEQYF. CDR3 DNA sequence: TGTGCCAGCAGTTTTTATACCAGGGGGGCCAACTACGAGCAGTACTTC.